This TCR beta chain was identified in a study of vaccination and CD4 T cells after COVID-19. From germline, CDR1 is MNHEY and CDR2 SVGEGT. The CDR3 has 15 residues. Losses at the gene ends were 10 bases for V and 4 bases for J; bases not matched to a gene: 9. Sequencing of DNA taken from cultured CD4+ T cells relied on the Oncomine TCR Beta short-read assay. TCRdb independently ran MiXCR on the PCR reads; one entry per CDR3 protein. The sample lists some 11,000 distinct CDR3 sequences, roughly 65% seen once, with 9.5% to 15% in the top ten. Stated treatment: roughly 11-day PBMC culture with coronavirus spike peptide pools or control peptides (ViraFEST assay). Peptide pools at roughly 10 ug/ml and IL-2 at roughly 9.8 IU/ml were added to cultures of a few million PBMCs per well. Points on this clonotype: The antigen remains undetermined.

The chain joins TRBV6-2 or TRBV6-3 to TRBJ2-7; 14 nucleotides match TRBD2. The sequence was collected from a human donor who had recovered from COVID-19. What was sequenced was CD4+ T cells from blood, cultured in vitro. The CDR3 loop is CATTTSGRAGYEQYF. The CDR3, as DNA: TGTGCCACCACGACTAGCGGGAGGGCAGGATACGAGCAGTACTTC.